This T cell receptor beta chain was captured in a study of T-cell memory formation after mild COVID-19. Whole-study findings and limits: There was no confirmation that second-wave clones peaking on day 37 were SARS-CoV-2 specific. Pre-infection memory carried some responding clones, suggesting that cross-reactive memory joined.

V lost 1 base to trimming and J lost 4 bases, with 16 bases between them. The CDR3 sequence is 16 residues long. CDR1 KGHSH and CDR2 LQKENI come from the germline V gene. cDNA libraries for TCR alpha and TCR beta, carrying sample barcodes and UMIs, came from 5'RACE with constant-segment primers. TCRdb ran MiXCR on the 5' RACE reads and lists one entry per CDR3 protein. This sample has about 110,000 distinct CDR3 sequences; roughly a sixth occur once, and the top ten carry around 5.1%. With regard to this clonotype: The antigen remains undetermined.

Sequencing was done on a sample of PBMCs or a T cell subset sorted from them (not recorded which). This sequence joins TRBV18 and TRBJ1-1, with D perhaps TRBD1 (5 bases). The TCR comes from a man between 18 and 35 years old who had mild COVID-19 (a few samples of this study predate the infection). Cell type and time point are not known. CDR3 in amino acids: CASSPLQVGLSTEAFF. CDR3 nucleotide sequence: TGTGCCAGCTCACCACTTCAAGTGGGGCTCAGCACTGAAGCTTTCTTT.